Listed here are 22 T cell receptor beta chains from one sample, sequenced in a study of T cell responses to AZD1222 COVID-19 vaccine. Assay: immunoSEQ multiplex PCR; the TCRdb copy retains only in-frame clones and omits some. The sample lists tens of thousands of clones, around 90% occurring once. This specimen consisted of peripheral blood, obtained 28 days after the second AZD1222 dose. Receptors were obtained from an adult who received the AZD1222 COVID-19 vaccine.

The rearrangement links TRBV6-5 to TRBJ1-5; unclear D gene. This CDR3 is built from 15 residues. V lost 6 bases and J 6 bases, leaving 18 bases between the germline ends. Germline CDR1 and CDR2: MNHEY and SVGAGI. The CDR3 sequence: CASSPIPSRGQPQHF. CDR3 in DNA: TGTGCCAGCAGCCCCATCCCCTCGCGGGGTCAGCCCCAGCATTTT.

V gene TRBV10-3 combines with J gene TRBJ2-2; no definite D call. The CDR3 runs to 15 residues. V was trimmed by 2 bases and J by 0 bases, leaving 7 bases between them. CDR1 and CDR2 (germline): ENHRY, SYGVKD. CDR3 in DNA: TGTGCCATCAGTGAGGACGTAACGAACACCGGGGAGCTGTTTTTT. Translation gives CAISEDVTNTGELFF.

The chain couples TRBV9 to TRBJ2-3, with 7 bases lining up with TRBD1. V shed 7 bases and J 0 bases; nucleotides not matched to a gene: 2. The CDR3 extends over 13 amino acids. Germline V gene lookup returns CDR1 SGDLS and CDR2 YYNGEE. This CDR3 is CASGTASTDTQYF. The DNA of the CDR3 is TGTGCCAGCGGGACAGCTAGCACAGATACGCAGTATTTT.

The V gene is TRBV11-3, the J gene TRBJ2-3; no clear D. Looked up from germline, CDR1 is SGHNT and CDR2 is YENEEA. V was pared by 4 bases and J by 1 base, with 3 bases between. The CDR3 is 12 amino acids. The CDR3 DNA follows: TGTGCCAGCAGCTCGGGCACAGATACGCAGTATTTT. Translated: CASSSGTDTQYF.

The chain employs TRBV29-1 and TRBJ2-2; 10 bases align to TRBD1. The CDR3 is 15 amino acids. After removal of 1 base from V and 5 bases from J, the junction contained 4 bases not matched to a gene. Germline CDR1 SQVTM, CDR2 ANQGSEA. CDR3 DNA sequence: TGCAGCGTTGAAGCGCGGACAGGGGGAACCGGGGAGCTGTTTTTT. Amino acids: CSVEARTGGTGELFF.

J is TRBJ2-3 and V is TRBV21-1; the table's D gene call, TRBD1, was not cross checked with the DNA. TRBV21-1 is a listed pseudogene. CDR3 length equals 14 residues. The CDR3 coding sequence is TGTGCCGACGGACAGGGGGCGCCCGCAGATACGCAGTATTTT. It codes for CADGQGAPADTQYF.

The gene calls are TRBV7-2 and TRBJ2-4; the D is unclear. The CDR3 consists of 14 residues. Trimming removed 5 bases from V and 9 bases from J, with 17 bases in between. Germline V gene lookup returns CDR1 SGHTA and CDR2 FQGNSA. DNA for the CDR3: TGTGCCAGCAGCCCCGACCGGTCCTGGGGCATTCAGTACTTC. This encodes CASSPDRSWGIQYF.

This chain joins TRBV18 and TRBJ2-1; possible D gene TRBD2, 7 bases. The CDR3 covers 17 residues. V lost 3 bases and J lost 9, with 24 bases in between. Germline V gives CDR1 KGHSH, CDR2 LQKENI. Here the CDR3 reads CASSPPSGGWSSGEQFF. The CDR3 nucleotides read TGTGCCAGCTCACCCCCATCGGGGGGCTGGAGTTCTGGTGAGCAGTTCTTC.

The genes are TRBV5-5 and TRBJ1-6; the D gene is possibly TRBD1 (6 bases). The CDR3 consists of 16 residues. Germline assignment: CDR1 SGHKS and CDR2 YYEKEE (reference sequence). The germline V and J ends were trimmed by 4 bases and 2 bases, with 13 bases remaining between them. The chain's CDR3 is CASSRGGVTYNSPLHF. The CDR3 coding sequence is TGTGCCAGCAGCAGAGGGGGGGTGACCTATAATTCACCCCTCCACTTT.

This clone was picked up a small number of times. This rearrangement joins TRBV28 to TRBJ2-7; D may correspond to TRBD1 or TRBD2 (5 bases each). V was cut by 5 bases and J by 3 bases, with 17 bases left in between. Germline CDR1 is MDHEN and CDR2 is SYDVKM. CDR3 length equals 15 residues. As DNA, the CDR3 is TGTGCCAGCAGTAAAGGGGCATTGGGGGACTACGAGCAGTACTTC. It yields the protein CASSKGALGDYEQYF.

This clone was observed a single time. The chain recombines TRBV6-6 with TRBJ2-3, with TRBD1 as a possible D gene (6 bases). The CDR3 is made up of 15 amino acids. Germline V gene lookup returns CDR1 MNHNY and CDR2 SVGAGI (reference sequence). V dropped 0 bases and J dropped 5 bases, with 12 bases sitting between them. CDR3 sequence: CASSYSTGGQDTQYF. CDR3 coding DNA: TGTGCCAGCAGTTACTCGACAGGCGGTCAAGATACGCAGTATTTT.

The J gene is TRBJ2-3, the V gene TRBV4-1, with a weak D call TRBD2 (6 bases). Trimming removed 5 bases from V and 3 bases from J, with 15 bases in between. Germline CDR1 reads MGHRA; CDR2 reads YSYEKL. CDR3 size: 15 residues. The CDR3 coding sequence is TGCGCCAGCAGCTCAATGGGGGACTGGACAGATACGCAGTATTTT. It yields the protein CASSSMGDWTDTQYF.

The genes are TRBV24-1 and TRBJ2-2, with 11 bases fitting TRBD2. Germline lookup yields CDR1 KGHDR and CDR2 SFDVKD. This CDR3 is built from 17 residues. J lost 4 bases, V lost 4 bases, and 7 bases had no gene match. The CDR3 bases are TGTGCCACCAGTGACCTGACTAGCGGGAAGTTCACCGGGGAGCTGTTTTTT. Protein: CATSDLTSGKFTGELFF.

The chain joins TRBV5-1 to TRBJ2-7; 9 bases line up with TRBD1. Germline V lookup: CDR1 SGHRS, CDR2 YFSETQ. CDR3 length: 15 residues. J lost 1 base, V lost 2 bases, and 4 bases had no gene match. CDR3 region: CASSFGGTGSYEQYF. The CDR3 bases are TGCGCCAGCAGCTTTGGTGGGACAGGGTCCTACGAGCAGTACTTC.

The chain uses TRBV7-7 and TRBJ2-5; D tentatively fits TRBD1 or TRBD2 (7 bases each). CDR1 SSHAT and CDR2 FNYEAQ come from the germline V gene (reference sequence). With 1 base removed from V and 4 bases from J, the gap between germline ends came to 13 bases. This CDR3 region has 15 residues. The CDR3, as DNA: TGTGCCAGCAGCTTAGTAGGGGGGGACAGAGAGACCCAGTACTTC. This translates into CASSLVGGDRETQYF.

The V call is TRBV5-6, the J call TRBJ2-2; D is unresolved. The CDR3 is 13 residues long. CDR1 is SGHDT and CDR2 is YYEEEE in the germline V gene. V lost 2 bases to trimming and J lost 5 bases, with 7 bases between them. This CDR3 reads CASSFGPTGELFF. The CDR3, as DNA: TGTGCCAGCAGCTTCGGACCTACCGGGGAGCTGTTTTTT.

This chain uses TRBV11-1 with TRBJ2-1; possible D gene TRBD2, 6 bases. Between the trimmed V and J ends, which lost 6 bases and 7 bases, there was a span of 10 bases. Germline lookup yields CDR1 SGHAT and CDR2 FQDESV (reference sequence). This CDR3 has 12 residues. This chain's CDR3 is CASSRELNEQFF. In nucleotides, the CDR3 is TGTGCCAGCAGTCGGGAGCTAAATGAGCAGTTCTTC. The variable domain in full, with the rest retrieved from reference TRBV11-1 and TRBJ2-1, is EAEVAQSPRYKITEKSQAVAFWCDPISGHATLYWYRQILGQGPELLVQFQDESVVDDSQLPKDRFSAERLKGVDSTLKIQPAELGDSAMYLCASSRELNEQFFGPGTRLTVL.

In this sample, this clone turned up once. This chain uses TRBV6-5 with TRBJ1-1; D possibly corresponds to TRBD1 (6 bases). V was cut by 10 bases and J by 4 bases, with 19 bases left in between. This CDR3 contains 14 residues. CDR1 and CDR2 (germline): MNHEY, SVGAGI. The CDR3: CATLQGMVTTEAFF. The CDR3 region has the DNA TGTGCCACCTTACAGGGAATGGTAACCACTGAAGCTTTCTTT.

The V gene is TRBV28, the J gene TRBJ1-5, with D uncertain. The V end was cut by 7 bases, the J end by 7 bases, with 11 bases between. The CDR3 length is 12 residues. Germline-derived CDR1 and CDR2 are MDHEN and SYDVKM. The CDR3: CASTYPGQPQHF. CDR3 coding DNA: TGTGCCAGCACCTATCCTGGACAGCCCCAGCATTTT.

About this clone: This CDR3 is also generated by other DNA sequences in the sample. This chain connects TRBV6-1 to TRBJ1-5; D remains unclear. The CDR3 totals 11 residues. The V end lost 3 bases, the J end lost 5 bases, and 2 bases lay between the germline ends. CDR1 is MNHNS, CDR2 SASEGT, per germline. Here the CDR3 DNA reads TGTGCCAGCAGTGAGGATCAGCCCCAGCATTTT. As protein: CASSEDQPQHF.

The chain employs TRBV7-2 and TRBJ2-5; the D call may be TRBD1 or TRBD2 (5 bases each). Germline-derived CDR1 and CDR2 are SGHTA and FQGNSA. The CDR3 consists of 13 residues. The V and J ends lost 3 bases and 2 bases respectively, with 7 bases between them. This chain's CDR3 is CASSLGPQETQYF. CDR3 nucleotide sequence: TGTGCCAGCAGCTTGGGACCTCAAGAGACCCAGTACTTC.

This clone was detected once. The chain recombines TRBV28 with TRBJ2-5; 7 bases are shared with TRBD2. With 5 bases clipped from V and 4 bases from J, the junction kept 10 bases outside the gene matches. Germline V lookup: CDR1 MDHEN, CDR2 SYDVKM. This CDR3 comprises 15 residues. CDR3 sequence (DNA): TGTGCCAGCAGTCCGCTCTCTGGCGGGGGAGAGACCCAGTACTTC. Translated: CASSPLSGGGETQYF.